This T cell receptor (beta chain) was observed in a study of regulatory T cells in long-lasting Graves disease. For the study at large: Newly diagnosed Graves' patients had taken antithyroid drugs under 3 months.

General study points: Clonotypes that were public and shared totalled 2,500 to 3,000 in persistent patients versus around 1,000 in new patients.

The time point is: newly diagnosed GD, antithyroid drugs for less than 3 months. The TCR library was prepared using RNA isolated from PBMCs. There are a few counts of this clonotype. The target antigen is unknown. To make TCR beta libraries, researchers used iRepertoire HTBI primers and Arm-PCR of CDR3 regions. TCRdb re-derived calls from the multiplex PCR reads in MiXCR, one entry per CDR3 protein. Among about 370,000 distinct CDR3 sequences listed, roughly 16% were seen once. The sequenced sample was peripheral blood mononuclear cells (PBMCs), obtained at new diagnosis, from a patient treated with antithyroid drugs. This TCR was sampled from a female donor with Graves disease.

The CDR3 bases are TGTGCCAGCAGGGCGGACAGGGATTCCTACAATGAGCAGTTCTTC. Translation: CASRADRDSYNEQFF. The chain recombines TRBV4-2 with TRBJ2-1, with TRBD1 matching over 8 bases. The CDR3 consists of 15 residues. With 6 bases clipped from V and 1 base from J, the junction kept 5 bases outside the gene matches. Looked up from germline, CDR1 is LGHNA and CDR2 is YNFKEQ.